This TCR beta chain derives from a study of human T cells and chemical hapten exposure (dated by TCRdb to 2020 to 2022). Some background on the complete study: For sensitization, 2% DPC in acetone was applied to a 2 cm by 2 cm area of upper inner arm skin. Patch testing on the upper back used Finn chambers containing 0.01% DPC, with scoring done after 6 days according to International Contact Dermatitis Research Group standards. For TCR sequencing, blood came from 25 to 35 alopecia patients at anywhere from one to four time points (pre-sensitization, 2, 6 and 24 weeks). The study tracked peripheral blood TCR repertoire changes in vivo during primary and secondary sensitization to the hapten diphenylcyclopropenone (DPC) in alopecia patients. Libraries were pooled for sequencing, and variation in per-sample TCR yields was attributed mainly to small differences in library volumes within the pool. Patients additionally received weekly therapeutic DPC doses to the scalp throughout the approximately 24-week study period. Patient blood was sampled pre-sensitization (week 0) and at 2, 6 and about 24 weeks after DPC sensitization. The patient cohort, mostly female, included alopecia areata with under or over 50% scalp involvement, alopecia totalis and alopecia universalis.

The receptor library was made with RACE. Sequencing was performed on a NextSeq 500. During library preparation, unique molecular identifiers were attached to individual cDNA molecules so that TCRs could be counted quantitatively and reproducibly. For every blood RNA sample, sequencing covered both the TCR alpha and TCR beta chains. Turning to the authors' computational methods: A median of around 100,000 TCRs per sample was observed, with a range of roughly 20,000 to 700,000. The Decombinator software suite was used to annotate V, J and CDR3 in the TCR reads. For the PS versus PT1 abundance plots, all samples were subsampled to the same number of TCRs (28,000). Expanded TCRs were defined as absent before sensitization and observed at least eight times at the 2-week time point. The public reads were quality trimmed at Q25 with fastp and then assembled into clones with MiXCR by TCRdb, keeping productive beta chains. CDR3 protein sequences are deduplicated, and each keeps its most common genes and DNA. The V and J calls were determined by TCRdb, not by the authors. The sample table contains roughly 90,000 distinct CDR3 sequences; only one count was recorded for approximately 10% of them. 0.85% to 1.2% of the sample is taken by the ten largest.

Overall study outcomes, separate from this receptor: Significantly more large CDR3 similarity clusters were formed by expanded TCRs than by pre-sensitization or healthy control sets, consistent with antigen-driven responses. Because all patients had alopecia, a presumed autoimmune disease, the immune response of the patients might differ from that of healthy individuals. A positive correlation was found between the number of PT1 expanded TCRs and patch test score, with significance reached at thresholds 8, 16 and 32 but not 4. DPC sensitization did not change how many TCRs were above 1 in 1000 frequency, and no evidence was found of alterations in global repertoire structure. After repeated subsampling, the strength of the expansion versus patch-test correlation and the threshold at which it became significant changed.

The junction carries 11 bases between V and J, which are trimmed by 0 bases and 8 bases respectively. The CDR3 covers 14 residues, taking in both the cysteine and the phenylalanine. The CDR3 DNA has 42 bases and is translated from base 1. CDR1 and CDR2, looked up from the germline V gene (reference sequence), are GTSNPN and SVGIG. This clonotype was counted at least ten times. No antigen is known for it. Base qualities were left out, and no much larger clone turns up one base away. Interpreted using the paper, the time point label stands for: patch test 3, about 24 weeks after DPC sensitization. This specimen's treatment or condition label, per the study, means: therapeutic diphenylcyclopropenone sensitization with weekly scalp DPC. Blood at each patch-test visit was drawn before the patch test was applied. Eligible patients were aged 18 to 70, diagnosed with alopecia, deemed suitable for DPC therapy, and excluded if pregnant. Total RNA was isolated from unfractionated whole blood collected in Tempus Blood RNA tubes.

The sequence derives from a woman younger than 45 with alopecia areata. Some clones in this sample may be carry-over from other donors' samples. The V and J genes are TRBV30 and TRBJ1-6; TRBD1 is a weak D gene call, 5 bases matching. This sample comprised whole blood, obtained in connection with sensitization to the hapten diphenylcyclopropenone (DPC). The DNA sequence is TGTGCCTGGAGTGTCGGGGGAAATGATTCACCCCTCCACTTT. Protein translation: CAWSVGGNDSPLHF.